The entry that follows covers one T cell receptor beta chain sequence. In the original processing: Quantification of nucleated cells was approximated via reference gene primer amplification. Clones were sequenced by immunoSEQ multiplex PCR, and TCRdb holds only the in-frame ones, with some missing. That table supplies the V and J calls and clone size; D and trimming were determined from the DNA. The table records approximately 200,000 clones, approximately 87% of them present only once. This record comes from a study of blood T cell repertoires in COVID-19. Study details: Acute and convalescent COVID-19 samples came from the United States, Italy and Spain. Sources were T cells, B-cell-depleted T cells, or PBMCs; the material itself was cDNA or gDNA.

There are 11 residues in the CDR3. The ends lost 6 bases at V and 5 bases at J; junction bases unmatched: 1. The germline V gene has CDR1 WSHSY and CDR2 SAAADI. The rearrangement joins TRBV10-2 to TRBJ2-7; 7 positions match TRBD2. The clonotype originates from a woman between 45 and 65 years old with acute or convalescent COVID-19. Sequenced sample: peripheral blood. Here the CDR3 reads CASSTSDEQYF. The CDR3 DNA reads TGCGCCAGCAGCACTAGCGACGAGCAGTACTTC.